This T cell receptor (beta chain) comes out of a study of shared clonotypes between healthy human individuals. Assay execution proceeded at the deep level. Assay: immunoSEQ multiplex PCR; the TCRdb copy retains only in-frame clones and omits some. The sample lists roughly 500,000 clones; approximately 85% were seen once. The sequenced sample consisted of PBMCs. The sequence derives from a woman aged 40 to 50 in good health. Some clones in this sample may be carry-over from other donors' samples.

DNA for the CDR3: TGTGCCAGCAGTGAAGGGAGGGGACCCAGGAACACTGAAGCTTTCTTT. Translated: CASSEGRGPRNTEAFF. This chain links TRBV2 with TRBJ1-1; possibly TRBD1 for D (5 bases). The CDR3 runs to 16 residues. The germline V gene has CDR1 SNHLY and CDR2 FYNNEI. Trimming pared 1 base from V and 1 base from J, leaving 13 bases between.